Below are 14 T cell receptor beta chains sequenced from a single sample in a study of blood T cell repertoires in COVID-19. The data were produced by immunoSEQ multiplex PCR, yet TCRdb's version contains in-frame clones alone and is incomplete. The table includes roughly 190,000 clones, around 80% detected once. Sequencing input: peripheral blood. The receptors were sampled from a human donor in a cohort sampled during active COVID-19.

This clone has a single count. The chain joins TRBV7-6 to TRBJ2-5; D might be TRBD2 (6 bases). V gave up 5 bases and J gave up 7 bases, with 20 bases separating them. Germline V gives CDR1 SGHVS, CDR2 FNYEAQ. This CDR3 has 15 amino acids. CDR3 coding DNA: TGTGCCAGCAGCCAATCTCCTCAATCCGGGAGGACCCAGTACTTC. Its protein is CASSQSPQSGRTQYF.

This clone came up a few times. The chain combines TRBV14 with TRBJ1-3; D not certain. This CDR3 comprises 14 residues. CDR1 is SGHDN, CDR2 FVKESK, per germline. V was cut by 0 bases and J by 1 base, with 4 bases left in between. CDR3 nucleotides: TGTGCCAGCAGCCAAGATCGTTCTGGAAACACCATATATTTT. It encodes CASSQDRSGNTIYF.

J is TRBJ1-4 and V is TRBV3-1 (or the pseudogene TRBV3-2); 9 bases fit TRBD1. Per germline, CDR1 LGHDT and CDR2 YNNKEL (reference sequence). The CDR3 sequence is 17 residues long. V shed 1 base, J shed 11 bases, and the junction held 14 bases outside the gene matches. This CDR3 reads CASSQGRTGTGPAKLFF. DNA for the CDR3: TGTGCCAGCAGCCAAGGAAGGACCGGGACAGGGCCGGCTAAACTGTTTTTT.

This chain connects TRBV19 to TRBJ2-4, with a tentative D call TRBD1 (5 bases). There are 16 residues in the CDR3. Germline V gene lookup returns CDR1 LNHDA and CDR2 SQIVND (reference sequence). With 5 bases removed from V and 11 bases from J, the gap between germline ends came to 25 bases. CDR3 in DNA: TGTGCCAGTAGTCCATTACTCGCCCAAGGGGTTTTCGTTCAGTACTTC. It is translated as CASSPLLAQGVFVQYF. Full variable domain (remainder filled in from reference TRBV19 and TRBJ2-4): DGGITQSPKYLFRKEGQNVTLSCEQNLNHDAMYWYRQDPGQGLRLIYYSQIVNDFQKGDIAEGYSVSREKKESFPLTVTSAQKNPTAFYLCASSPLLAQGVFVQYFGAGTRLSVL.

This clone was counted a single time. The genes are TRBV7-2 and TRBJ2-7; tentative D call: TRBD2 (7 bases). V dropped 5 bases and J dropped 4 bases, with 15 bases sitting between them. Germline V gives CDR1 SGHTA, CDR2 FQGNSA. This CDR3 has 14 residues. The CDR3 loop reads CASSPGAGVYEQYV. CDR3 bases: TGTGCCAGCAGCCCGGGGGCGGGGGTGTACGAGCAGTACGTC.

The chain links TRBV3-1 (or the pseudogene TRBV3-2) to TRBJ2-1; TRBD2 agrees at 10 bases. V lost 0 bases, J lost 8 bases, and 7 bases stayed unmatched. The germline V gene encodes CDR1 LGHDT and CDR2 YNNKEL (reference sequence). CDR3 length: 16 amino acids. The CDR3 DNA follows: TGTGCCAGCAGCCAAGATGCAGCGGGAGGGCCTTATGAGCAGTTCTTC. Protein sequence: CASSQDAAGGPYEQFF.

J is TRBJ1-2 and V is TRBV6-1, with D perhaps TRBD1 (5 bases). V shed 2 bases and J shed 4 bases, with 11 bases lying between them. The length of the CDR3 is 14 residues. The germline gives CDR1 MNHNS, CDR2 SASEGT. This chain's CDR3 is CASSESRGGYGYTF. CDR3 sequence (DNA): TGTGCCAGCAGTGAATCAAGGGGTGGCTATGGCTACACCTTC.

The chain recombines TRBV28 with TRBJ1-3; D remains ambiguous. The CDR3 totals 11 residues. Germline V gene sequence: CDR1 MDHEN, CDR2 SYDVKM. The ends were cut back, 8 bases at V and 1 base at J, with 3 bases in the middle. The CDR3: CASYSGNTIYF. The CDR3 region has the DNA TGTGCCAGCTATTCTGGAAACACCATATATTTT.

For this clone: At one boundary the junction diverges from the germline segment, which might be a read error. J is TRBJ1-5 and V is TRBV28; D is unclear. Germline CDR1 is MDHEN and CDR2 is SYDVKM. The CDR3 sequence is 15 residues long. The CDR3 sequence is CASRFYSYSNQPQHF. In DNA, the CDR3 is TGTGCCAGCCGTTTTTACAGCTATAGCAATCAGCCCCAGCATTTT.

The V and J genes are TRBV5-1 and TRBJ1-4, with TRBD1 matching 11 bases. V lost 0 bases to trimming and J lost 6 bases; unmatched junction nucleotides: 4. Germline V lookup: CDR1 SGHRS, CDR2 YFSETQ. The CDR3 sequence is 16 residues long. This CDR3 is CASSLGPGQGDEKLFF. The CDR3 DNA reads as TGCGCCAGCAGCTTGGGACCGGGACAGGGGGATGAAAAACTGTTTTTT. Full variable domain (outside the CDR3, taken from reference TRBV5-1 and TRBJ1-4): KAGVTQTPRYLIKTRGQQVTLSCSPISGHRSVSWYQQTPGQGLQFLFEYFSETQRNKGNFPGRFSGRQFSNSRSEMNVSTLELGDSALYLCASSLGPGQGDEKLFFGSGTQLSVL.

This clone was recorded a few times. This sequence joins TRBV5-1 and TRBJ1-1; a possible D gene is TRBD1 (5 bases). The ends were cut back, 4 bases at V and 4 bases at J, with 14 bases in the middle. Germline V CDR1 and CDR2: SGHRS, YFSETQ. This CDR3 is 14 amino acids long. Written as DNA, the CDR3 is TGCGCCAGCAGCATCAGGGTTACGGGCACTGAAGCTTTCTTT. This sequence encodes CASSIRVTGTEAFF.

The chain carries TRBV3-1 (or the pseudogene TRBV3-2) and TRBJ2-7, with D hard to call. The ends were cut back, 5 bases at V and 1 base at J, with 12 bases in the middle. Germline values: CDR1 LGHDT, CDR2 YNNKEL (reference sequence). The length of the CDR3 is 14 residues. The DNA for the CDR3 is TGTGCCAGCAGCTTTGCACGGAGATCCTACGAGCAGTACTTC. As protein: CASSFARRSYEQYF.

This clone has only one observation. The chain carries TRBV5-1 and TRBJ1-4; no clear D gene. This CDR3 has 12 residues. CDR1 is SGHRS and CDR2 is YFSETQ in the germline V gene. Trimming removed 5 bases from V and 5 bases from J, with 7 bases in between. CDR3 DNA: TGCGCCAGCAGTGTGGAGAATGAAAAACTGTTTTTT. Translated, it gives CASSVENEKLFF.

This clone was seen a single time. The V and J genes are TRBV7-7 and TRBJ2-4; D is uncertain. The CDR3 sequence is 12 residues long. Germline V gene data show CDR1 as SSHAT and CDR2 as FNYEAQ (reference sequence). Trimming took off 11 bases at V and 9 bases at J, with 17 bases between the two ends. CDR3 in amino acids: CALVDDAGIQYF. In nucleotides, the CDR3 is TGTGCCCTAGTAGATGATGCCGGCATTCAGTACTTC.